This T cell receptor beta chain was identified during a study of blood T cell repertoires in COVID-19. Study at large: Some COVID-19 samples were acute and others convalescent; all came from the United States, Italy and Spain. T cells, B-cell-depleted T cells, or PBMCs provided the cDNA or gDNA that served as material.

Study processing details: Reference gene primer amplification gave estimated nucleated cell counts. TCRdb keeps only in-frame clones here, not all; method: immunoSEQ multiplex PCR. Clone size and the V and J calls come from that table; the DNA yielded D and trimming. The table lists over 200,000 clones, roughly 81% of them singletons. Germline assignment: CDR1 SQVTM and CDR2 ANQGSEA. CDR3 length: 16 amino acids. V dropped 6 bases and J dropped 1; count of bases not matched to a gene: 6. V and J are TRBV29-1 and TRBJ2-3, with 14 positions matching TRBD2. The TCR was taken from a woman between 45 and 65 years old with active or convalescent COVID-19. Sequenced: peripheral blood. CDR3 sequence (DNA): TGCAGCGTCGCCAAGACTAGCGGGAGGGGCACAGATACGCAGTATTTT. Translating gives CSVAKTSGRGTDTQYF.